This T cell receptor beta chain was recovered during a study of blood T cell repertoires in COVID-19. Study-level background: PBMCs, B-cell-depleted T cells, or T cells provided the cDNA or gDNA that made up the material.

Authors' data handling: Quantification of nucleated cells was approximated via reference gene primer amplification. The method was immunoSEQ multiplex PCR; TCRdb's version includes in-frame clones alone and lacks a portion of them. The V and J calls and clone size are taken from that table; D and trimming were inferred from the DNA. The table lists around 200,000 clones, about 86% of them singletons, with around 2.2% in the top ten. The source of this sequence is a woman aged 50 to 60 with acute or convalescent COVID-19. Sequenced material: peripheral blood.

The CDR3 DNA reads TGTGCCAGCAGCCAATGGACAGGGGAAAATGGCTACACCTTC. This encodes CASSQWTGENGYTF. V gene TRBV14 combines with J gene TRBJ1-2, with 9 bases lining up with TRBD1. This CDR3 comprises 14 residues. Germline CDR1 and CDR2: SGHDN and FVKESK. Trimming cost V 2 bases and J 6 bases; bases outside gene matches: 4.